The 11 T cell receptor beta chains listed next were all sequenced from one sample in a study of T cell responses to AZD1222 COVID-19 vaccine (dated by TCRdb to the early 2020s). Library preparation employed the immunoSEQ multiplex PCR assay. TCRdb stores this immuneACCESS table with in-frame sequences only. Part of the clones is absent; in the studies checked, under half of the shortfall reflects unresolved V genes, and no reason is known for the rest. Counted in this sample were more than 95,000 clones; roughly 90% of them appeared once. Roughly 1.5% of the sample goes to the ten largest clones. The time point label, as the study defines it: baseline before first vaccination. This material consisted of peripheral blood, taken on day 0 of AZD1222 vaccination. Receptors originate from an adult in good health.

The chain carries TRBV30 and TRBJ1-2; D uncertain. Germline V lookup: CDR1 GTSNPN, CDR2 SVGIG (reference sequence). The CDR3 consists of 15 residues. V was trimmed by 4 bases and J by 3 bases, leaving 18 bases between them. In DNA, the CDR3 is TGTGCCTGGATGGGTCTCACCGCGAGCGACTATGGCTACACCTTC. Protein: CAWMGLTASDYGYTF.

The chain joins TRBV5-4 to TRBJ2-7, with 9 bases that match TRBD2. Looked up from germline, CDR1 is SGHNT and CDR2 is YYREEE (reference sequence). J lost 5 bases, V lost 4 bases, and 10 bases had no gene match. The CDR3 covers 15 residues. Written as DNA, the CDR3 is TGTGCCAGCAGCCCGCTAGCGGGATCTCCTCACGAGCAGTACTTC. Its translation is CASSPLAGSPHEQYF.

The CDR3 DNA reads as TGTGCCAGCACCGCGGGGACGGGGAACAATGAGCAGTTCTTC. This gives the protein CASTAGTGNNEQFF. This chain links TRBV6-5 with TRBJ2-1, with a tentative D call TRBD2 (6 bases). Germline assignment: CDR1 MNHEY and CDR2 SVGAGI. V gave up 7 bases and J gave up 5 bases, with 15 bases separating them. The CDR3 has 14 residues.

The CDR3 loop is CASSLSLLAGGDTQYF. CDR3 in DNA: TGTGCCAGCAGCTTGTCGTTACTAGCGGGAGGGGATACGCAGTATTTT. J is TRBJ2-3 and V is TRBV7-8; 13 bases map to TRBD2. After removal of 3 bases from V and 6 bases from J, the junction contained 6 bases not matched to a gene. Germline V gene lookup returns CDR1 SGHVS and CDR2 FQNEAQ. The CDR3 length is 16 residues.

The rearrangement uses TRBV11-2 and TRBJ2-3, with 8 nucleotides matching TRBD2. Germline loops: CDR1 SGHAT, CDR2 FQNNGV. The junction had 5 bases not matched to a gene; V was cut back by 2 bases and J by 4 bases. This CDR3 comprises 15 residues. Written as DNA, the CDR3 is TGTGCCAGCAGCTTAAGCGGGAGTGGGGCAGATACGCAGTATTTT. It specifies CASSLSGSGADTQYF.

CDR3 residues: CASSQDLRVRGLLDTEAFF. The CDR3 DNA follows: TGTGCCAGCAGCCAAGATCTTAGGGTCAGGGGCTTATTGGACACTGAAGCTTTCTTT. The chain recombines TRBV14 with TRBJ1-1, with D perhaps matching TRBD1 (6 bases). Germline V gene sequence: CDR1 SGHDN, CDR2 FVKESK. Between the trimmed V and J ends, which lost 0 bases and 3 bases, there was a span of 23 bases. CDR3 length equals 19 residues.

This chain's CDR3 is CASSLSYGTASSYEQYF. CDR3 nucleotide sequence: TGCGCCAGCAGCCTATCATACGGGACAGCGTCCTCCTACGAGCAGTACTTC. The chain links TRBV5-1 to TRBJ2-7, with 7 bases identical to TRBD1. The length of the CDR3 is 17 residues. The V gene's germline CDR1 is SGHRS and CDR2 YFSETQ. V trimming: 4 bases; J trimming: 0 bases; junction bases outside the gene matches: 13.

This chain connects TRBV5-6 to TRBJ2-3; a possible D gene is TRBD1 (5 bases). The CDR3 is 17 amino acids. Trimming left V 3 bases short and J 0 bases short, with 17 bases between. Germline-derived CDR1 and CDR2 are SGHDT and YYEEEE. The CDR3 sequence: CASSWVADSTSTDTQYF. Written as DNA, the CDR3 is TGTGCCAGCAGCTGGGTAGCCGACAGTACTAGCACAGATACGCAGTATTTT.

The chain joins TRBV4-1 to TRBJ2-5, with TRBD2 matching over 9 bases. The CDR3 is 13 residues long. CDR1 and CDR2 from the germline V gene are MGHRA and YSYEKL. V was pared by 4 bases and J by 10 bases, with 7 bases of the junction left unmatched. This CDR3 reads CASSRLAGWFQYF. Here the CDR3 DNA reads TGCGCCAGCAGCCGGCTAGCGGGGTGGTTCCAGTACTTC.

This clone was observed once. V is TRBV4-3 and J is TRBJ1-5; the D gene is possibly TRBD1 (5 bases). The CDR3 contains 15 residues. V was shortened by 1 base and J by 1 base, with 8 bases between the two germline ends. In germline, CDR1 is LGHNA, CDR2 YSLEER. The CDR3 spells CASSQGDSSNQPQHF. CDR3 sequence (DNA): TGCGCCAGCAGCCAAGGCGACAGCAGCAATCAGCCCCAGCATTTT.

This chain links TRBV9 with TRBJ1-1; D may be TRBD1 (5 bases). CDR1 SGDLS and CDR2 YYNGEE come from the germline V gene. This CDR3 contains 15 residues. Trimming left V 3 bases short and J 0 bases short, with 12 bases between. The CDR3 coding sequence is TGTGCCAGCAGCGCGGGACTATATATGAACACTGAAGCTTTCTTT. Translating gives CASSAGLYMNTEAFF. Based on the CDR3 plus reference TRBV9 and TRBJ1-1, the full variable domain is DSGVTQTPKHLITATGQRVTLRCSPRSGDLSVYWYQQSLDQGLQFLIQYYNGEERAKGNILERFSAQQFPDLHSELNLSSLELGDSALYFCASSAGLYMNTEAFFGQGTRLTVV.